The 28 T cell receptor beta chains below come from one sample, sequenced in a study of early T cells in non-severe SARS-CoV-2 infection. Using its own MiXCR run on the 5' RACE reads, TCRdb lists one record per CDR3 protein. The sample lists 35,000 to 45,000 distinct CDR3 sequences, almost 5.5% occurring once. The sequencing used whole blood, collected at baseline. The receptors here all came from an adult who was a healthcare worker with PCR-confirmed SARS-CoV-2 infection or an uninfected control (not recorded which).

There are many counts of this clonotype. The V call is TRBV20-1, the J call TRBJ2-7, with D tentatively TRBD2 (6 bases). The CDR3 has 13 residues. V was clipped by 3 bases and J by 9 bases, with 18 bases between them. CDR1 and CDR2 from the germline V gene are DFQATT and SNEGSKA (reference sequence). CDR3 DNA sequence: TGCAGTGCTAGCGGGAGTTTATTCGGGAGGCAGTACTTC. This sequence encodes CSASGSLFGRQYF.

This clonotype was observed a handful of times. The rearrangement joins TRBV29-1 to TRBJ2-1, with 10 bases fitting TRBD1. Germline values: CDR1 SQVTM, CDR2 ANQGSEA. Trimming cost V 7 bases and J 7 bases; bases outside gene matches: 7. This CDR3 is 13 amino acids long. The CDR3, as DNA: TGCAGCGCCAGCCGGGACAGGGGTAATGAGCAGTTCTTC. Amino acids: CSASRDRGNEQFF.

This clonotype was observed at least ten times. This chain links TRBV11-2 with TRBJ2-3; tentatively, D is TRBD2 (6 bases). Trimming removed 5 bases from V and 6 bases from J, with 12 bases in between. The CDR3 contains 13 residues. Per the germline V gene, CDR1 is SGHAT and CDR2 is FQNNGV. The CDR3 spells CASSPPSVDTQYF. CDR3 nucleotides: TGTGCCAGCAGCCCCCCTAGCGTGGATACGCAGTATTTT.

This clonotype was seen repeatedly, ten times or more. This chain joins TRBV10-3 and TRBJ2-7, with 13 bases matching TRBD2. V dropped 0 bases and J dropped 0; count of bases not matched to a gene: 8. Germline CDR1 is ENHRY and CDR2 is SYGVKD. This CDR3 is 19 amino acids long. The CDR3 coding sequence is TGTGCCATCAGTGAGTCACTAGGACTAGCGGGAGATAACTCCTACGAGCAGTACGTC. This translates into CAISESLGLAGDNSYEQYV.

This clonotype was seen repeatedly, ten times or more. This chain uses TRBV6-5 with TRBJ1-1, with D perhaps TRBD1 (6 bases). Trimming pared 0 bases from V and 4 bases from J, leaving 12 bases between. Germline V gene sequence: CDR1 MNHEY, CDR2 SVGAGI. The CDR3 is made up of 15 amino acids. The CDR3 DNA reads TGTGCCAGCAGTTACTCTGGGGGGCTTAGCACTGAAGCTTTCTTT. Amino acids: CASSYSGGLSTEAFF.

The chain employs TRBV20-1 and TRBJ2-5; maybe TRBD2 (6 bases). Germline assignment: CDR1 DFQATT and CDR2 SNEGSKA (reference sequence). V lost 5 bases to trimming and J lost 1 base, with 11 bases between them. The CDR3 loop spans 13 amino acids. CDR3 coding DNA: TGCAGTGCTTATAGCGGAGGCCAAGAGACCCAGTACTTC. It specifies CSAYSGGQETQYF.

There are many counts of this clonotype. The J gene is TRBJ2-1, the V gene TRBV9; 8 bases line up with TRBD2. Germline CDR1 SGDLS, CDR2 YYNGEE. V was pared by 3 bases and J by 4 bases, with 15 bases of the junction left unmatched. The CDR3 runs to 18 residues. In nucleotides, the CDR3 is TGTGCCAGCAGCGACCCCAGCGGGGGCTCTTTAGGATACAATGAGCAGTTCTTC. It codes for CASSDPSGGSLGYNEQFF.

This clonotype was observed a few times. DNA for the CDR3: TGTGCCAGCAGTTCCCCTCGACTAGCGGGGACAGATACGCAGTATTTT. This translates into CASSSPRLAGTDTQYF. This sequence joins TRBV6-5 and TRBJ2-3, with 11 bases fitting TRBD2. CDR3 size: 16 residues. Germline assignment: CDR1 MNHEY and CDR2 SVGAGI. With 4 bases clipped from V and 3 bases from J, the junction kept 6 bases outside the gene matches.

The sample holds a few counts of this clonotype. This chain uses TRBV18 with TRBJ1-4; D might be TRBD1 (6 bases). In germline, CDR1 is KGHSH, CDR2 LQKENI. There are 14 residues in the CDR3. V lost 4 bases and J 8 bases, leaving 14 bases between the germline ends. The chain's CDR3 is CASSQGVSVEKLFF. In nucleotides, the CDR3 is TGTGCCAGCTCACAGGGGGTCTCGGTGGAAAAACTGTTTTTT.

This clonotype was counted at least ten times. This chain uses TRBV5-4 with TRBJ2-7; 11 bases line up with TRBD2. The length of the CDR3 is 17 residues. CDR1 SGHNT and CDR2 YYREEE come from the germline V gene (reference sequence). V shed 3 bases, J shed 3 bases, and the junction held 11 bases outside the gene matches. This CDR3 is CASSSDRGLADSYEQYF. The CDR3 DNA is TGTGCCAGCAGCTCCGATAGGGGACTAGCGGACAGCTACGAGCAGTACTTC.

Ten or more counts support this clonotype. J is TRBJ2-5 and V is TRBV27, with a weak D call TRBD1 (5 bases). The CDR3 consists of 14 residues. Trimming pared 4 bases from V and 1 base from J, leaving 10 bases between. CDR1 MNHEY and CDR2 SMNVEV come from the germline V gene (reference sequence). In DNA form, the CDR3 reads TGTGCCAGCAGTTCGATTGACAGCCAAGAGACCCAGTACTTC. Translated: CASSSIDSQETQYF.

Ten or more counts support this clonotype. The V call is TRBV7-9, the J call TRBJ2-2; D gene ambiguous. The germline V and J ends were trimmed by 5 bases and 3 bases, with 10 bases remaining between them. Germline CDR1 and CDR2: SEHNR and FQNEAQ (reference sequence). The CDR3 is 14 residues long. CDR3 in DNA: TGTGCCAGCAGCCCTCAGCTGGACACCGGGGAGCTGTTTTTT. This translates into CASSPQLDTGELFF.

This clonotype showed up many times. V is TRBV7-2 and J is TRBJ1-1; 8 nucleotides align to TRBD1. The V and J ends lost 1 base and 5 bases, in that order; junction bases with no gene match: 6. This CDR3 contains 15 residues. Germline V gives CDR1 SGHTA, CDR2 FQGNSA. For the CDR3, the DNA is TGTGCCAGCAGCTTAGATGGACAGGGCGCGACTGAAGCTTTCTTT. Amino acid sequence: CASSLDGQGATEAFF.

This clonotype was counted only a few times. The chain has TRBV9 and TRBJ1-1; 9 bases are a match to TRBD1. Germline CDR1 is SGDLS and CDR2 is YYNGEE. Germline trimming cut 2 bases from V and 4 bases from J; bases unmatched to any gene: 3. The CDR3 runs to 14 residues. The CDR3 DNA reads TGTGCCAGCAGCGTCGGACAGGGGACCACTGAAGCTTTCTTT. Translated: CASSVGQGTTEAFF.

This clonotype was observed at least ten times. V gene TRBV11-2 combines with J gene TRBJ1-6; D not resolved. The CDR3 covers 12 residues. The germline gives CDR1 SGHAT, CDR2 FQNNGV. With 4 bases removed from V and 11 bases from J, the gap between germline ends came to 9 bases. In DNA form, the CDR3 reads TGTGCCAGCAGCTATCAAGCCGCACCCCTCCACTTT. Protein: CASSYQAAPLHF.

In this sample, this clonotype turned up many times. The CDR3 is CSVEAGTGEYNEQFF. CDR3 in DNA: TGCAGCGTTGAAGCCGGGACAGGTGAATACAATGAGCAGTTCTTC. The chain links TRBV29-1 to TRBJ2-1, with 8 positions matching TRBD1. The J segment lost 4 bases and the V segment lost 1 base, leaving 6 bases of the junction unmatched. Germline CDR1 SQVTM, CDR2 ANQGSEA. The CDR3 covers 15 residues.

This clonotype was counted at least ten times. The CDR3 DNA follows: TGTGCCAGCTCCAGGACAGGTCGCTTGGACTCTGGGGCCAACGTCCTGACTTTC. Residues: CASSRTGRLDSGANVLTF. The chain couples TRBV6-5 to TRBJ2-6; TRBD1 agrees at 7 bases. The V gene end was trimmed by 8 bases and the J gene end by 0 bases; junction bases not matched to a gene: 13. This CDR3 spans 18 amino acids. Germline CDR1 reads MNHEY; CDR2 reads SVGAGI.

This clonotype was seen ten or more times. V is TRBV6-2 or TRBV6-3 and J is TRBJ2-7; 7 nucleotides align to TRBD1. This CDR3 region has 13 residues. V dropped 1 base and J dropped 4; count of bases not matched to a gene: 1. Germline CDR1 reads MNHEY; CDR2 reads SVGEGT. The CDR3 is CASSYLTGYEQYV. In nucleotides, the CDR3 is TGTGCCAGCAGTTACTTGACAGGGTACGAGCAGTACGTC.

This clonotype was observed many times. The chain couples TRBV10-3 to TRBJ1-1; a possible D gene is TRBD1 (5 bases). The CDR3 extends over 12 amino acids. The V end was cut by 4 bases, the J end by 4 bases, with 7 bases between. CDR1 is ENHRY, CDR2 SYGVKD, per germline. CDR3 sequence reads: CAISGGGTEAFF. CDR3 coding DNA: TGTGCCATCAGTGGGGGGGGCACTGAAGCTTTCTTT.

Many counts were recorded for this clonotype. The chain links TRBV11-3 to TRBJ2-1; 7 bases match TRBD1. The CDR3 loop spans 17 amino acids. With V trimmed by 1 base and J by 2 bases, 8 bases remained unmatched. CDR1 and CDR2 (germline): SGHNT, YENEEA. Here the CDR3 reads CASSLGTGAPTYNEQFF. In DNA form, the CDR3 reads TGTGCCAGCAGCTTAGGTACAGGGGCTCCCACCTACAATGAGCAGTTCTTC.

Points on this clonotype: Germline and junction disagree at one end, which may indicate a read error. The gene calls are TRBV6-6 and TRBJ2-5, with 10 bases fitting TRBD1. The CDR3 is 16 residues long. Germline assignment: CDR1 MNHNY and CDR2 SVGAGI (reference sequence). CDR3 in amino acids: CAISYSGTGAAETQYF. CDR3 DNA sequence: TGTGCCATCAGTTACTCCGGGACAGGGGCCGCGGAGACCCAGTACTTC.

This clonotype has a count of ten or more. This CDR3 is CASSYSLASGTDTQYF. Written as DNA, the CDR3 is TGTGCCAGCAGCTATTCATTGGCTAGCGGGACAGATACGCAGTATTTT. This rearrangement joins TRBV11-3 to TRBJ2-3, with TRBD2 identical over 8 bases. The J segment lost 3 bases and the V segment lost 4 bases, leaving 9 bases of the junction unmatched. This CDR3 is 16 amino acids long. CDR1 and CDR2 from the germline V gene are SGHNT and YENEEA.

The sample holds many counts of this clonotype. J is TRBJ1-2 and V is TRBV7-2; D ambiguous. Per germline, CDR1 SGHTA and CDR2 FQGNSA. The CDR3 consists of 15 residues. Trimming left V 3 bases short and J 8 bases short, with 19 bases between. CDR3 DNA sequence: TGTGCCAGCAGCTTTCGGCCCCAGGACTCCAGGGGCTACACCTTC. Residues: CASSFRPQDSRGYTF. Filled out from reference TRBV7-2 and TRBJ1-2, the complete variable domain reads GAGVSQSPSNKVTEKGKDVELRCDPISGHTALYWYRQSLGQGLEFLIYFQGNSAPDKSGLPSDRFSAERTGGSVSTLTIQRTQQEDSAVYLCASSFRPQDSRGYTFGSGTRLTVV.

This chain connects TRBV12-3 or TRBV12-4 to TRBJ2-1; D is ambiguous. This CDR3 contains 15 residues. The ends were cut back, 6 bases at V and 2 bases at J, with 14 bases in the middle. The CDR3 here is CASRPAGGPYNEQFF. The CDR3 region has the DNA TGTGCCAGCAGACCCGCCGGCGGACCCTACAATGAGCAGTTCTTC.

The chain has TRBV7-9 and TRBJ1-6; unclear D gene. Germline lookup yields CDR1 SEHNR and CDR2 FQNEAQ (reference sequence). Trimming shortened V by 2 bases and J by 8 bases, and 10 bases separated the two germline ends. The CDR3 has 14 residues. CDR3: CASSLSQSHSPLHF. For the CDR3, the DNA is TGTGCCAGCAGCTTAAGCCAGTCTCATTCACCCCTCCACTTT.

This clonotype has ten or more counts. The chain employs TRBV29-1 and TRBJ2-5; a weak D match, TRBD2 (6 bases). The V gene's germline CDR1 is SQVTM and CDR2 ANQGSEA. The CDR3 totals 11 residues. Trimming shortened V by 4 bases and J by 4 bases, and 7 bases separated the two germline ends. CDR3 residues: CSVAGAETQYF. The CDR3 DNA reads as TGCAGCGTTGCGGGAGCAGAGACCCAGTACTTC.

Only a few counts were recorded for this clonotype. J is TRBJ2-1 and V is TRBV28; the D is unclear. Between the trimmed V and J ends, which lost 5 bases and 0 bases, there was a span of 14 bases. Germline CDR1 MDHEN, CDR2 SYDVKM. This CDR3 spans 16 amino acids. CDR3 residues: CASSTWHSGSYNEQFF. The CDR3 DNA is TGTGCCAGCAGTACGTGGCATTCGGGCTCCTACAATGAGCAGTTCTTC.

This clonotype was observed a few times. The chain couples TRBV24-1 to TRBJ2-3; 11 bases agree with TRBD1. After removal of 3 bases from V and 4 bases from J, the junction contained 2 bases not matched to a gene. CDR3 length equals 15 residues. Germline V gives CDR1 KGHDR, CDR2 SFDVKD. The CDR3 coding sequence is TGTGCCACCAGTGATCCGGGACAGGGGGCAGATACGCAGTATTTT. Translating it yields CATSDPGQGADTQYF.